The source of this T cell receptor (beta chain) is a study of cytomegalovirus exposure and HLA in healthy donors. Study findings and constraints: Most sequenced TCRs were rare (though some public TCRs occurred in many donors). There was a cluster of highly shared sequence variants that was likely a sequencing artifact.

The CDR3 is 17 residues long. The germline V gene encodes CDR1 LGHNT and CDR2 FRNRAP. The junction had 15 bases not matched to a gene; V was cut back by 0 bases and J by 8 bases. Among the donors, all were healthy bone marrow donors. To note about this clone: The antigen remains unidentified.

Primers included in the PCR were 60 Vbeta and 13 Jbeta primers. In the study's own analysis: It was a later analysis that counted around 85 million unique TCR beta chains, of which 9.5 million to 14 million were shared. The protocol was immunoSEQ multiplex PCR, while the TCRdb copy is restricted to in-frame clones and leaves out a portion. The V and J calls and clone size were taken over from that table, and D and trimming were inferred from the DNA. Of 130,000 or so clones listed, 8.5% to 9% were seen once; the top ten hold approximately 6.6%. The clonotype was recovered from a middle-aged woman in good health and CMV-seropositive. V gene TRBV12-5 combines with J gene TRBJ1-2; 7 nucleotides align to TRBD1. Specimen: PBMCs. CDR3 loop: CASGLVHDRIGTAGYTF. CDR3 nucleotide sequence: TGTGCTAGTGGTTTGGTACACGACCGGATCGGGACAGCCGGCTACACCTTC. Variable domain in full (rest from reference TRBV12-5 and TRBJ1-2): DARVTQTPRHKVTEMGQEVTMRCQPILGHNTVFWYRQTMMQGLELLAYFRNRAPLDDSGMPKDRFSAEMPDATLATLKIQPSEPRDSAVYFCASGLVHDRIGTAGYTFGSGTRLTVV.